This T cell receptor (beta chain) was sequenced for a study of T cell repertoires in cytomegalovirus infection (dated by TCRdb to the late 2010s). Turning to the overall study: Donor HLA type was relevant to the analysis, because carriage of CMV infection together with the matching HLA type was indicated by public TCR beta signatures. Study-wide conclusions, independent of this receptor: Cumulative frequency of public TCR beta family members discriminated carriers of CMV infection plus the relevant HLA type in this cohort and an independent approximately 370-donor cohort. The ex vivo response was dominated by HLA-C-restricted CMV-specific TCR beta clonotypes, which also provided the single most frequent clonotype in two of eight donors.

Concerning this clonotype itself: Its antigen remains unidentified. Within one base of it there is no much larger clone, and no base qualities were kept.

TCRdb shows the sequencer as Illumina HiSeq 1500. TCRdb cleaned the public reads at Q25 with fastp, built clones with MiXCR and kept in-frame beta chains. Rows are combined by CDR3 protein, so each entry shows the most common genes and DNA. A total of 80,000 to 130,000 distinct CDR3 sequences appear in this sample, 20% to 25% of them only once. The ten largest clones take up about two fifths of the sample. This sequence was found in a human donor in good health (CMV status not recorded). Some clones in this sample may be carry-over from other donors' samples. Sequences were obtained from CD8+ T cells from PBMCs.

The CDR3 in this case is CASSIPGGGYRQPQHF. The nucleotide sequence is TGTGCCAGTAGTATCCCGGGGGGCGGATATCGACAGCCCCAGCATTTT. The rearranged segments are TRBV19 and TRBJ1-5; perhaps TRBD1 is the D gene, with 6 bases matching. The junction carries 19 bases between V and J, which are trimmed by 3 bases and 7 bases respectively. For CDR1 and CDR2, the germline V gene (reference sequence) lists LNHDA and SQIVND. Its CDR3 holds 16 amino acids, cysteine through phenylalanine. The retained sequence is limited to the CDR3, 48 bases, with the frame set at the first base.